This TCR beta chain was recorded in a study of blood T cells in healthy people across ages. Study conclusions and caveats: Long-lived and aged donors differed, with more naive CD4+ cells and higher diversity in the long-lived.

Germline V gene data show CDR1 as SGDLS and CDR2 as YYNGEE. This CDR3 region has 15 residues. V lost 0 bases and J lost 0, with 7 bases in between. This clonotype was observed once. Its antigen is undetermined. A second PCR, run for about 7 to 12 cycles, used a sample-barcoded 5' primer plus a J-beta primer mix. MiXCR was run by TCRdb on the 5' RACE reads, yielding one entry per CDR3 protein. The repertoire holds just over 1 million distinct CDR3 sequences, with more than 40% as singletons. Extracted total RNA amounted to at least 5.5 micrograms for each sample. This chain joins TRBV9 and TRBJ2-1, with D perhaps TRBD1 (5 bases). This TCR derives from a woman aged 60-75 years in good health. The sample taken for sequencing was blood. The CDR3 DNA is TGTGCCAGCAGCGTAGAGGACACCTCCTACAATGAGCAGTTCTTC. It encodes CASSVEDTSYNEQFF.